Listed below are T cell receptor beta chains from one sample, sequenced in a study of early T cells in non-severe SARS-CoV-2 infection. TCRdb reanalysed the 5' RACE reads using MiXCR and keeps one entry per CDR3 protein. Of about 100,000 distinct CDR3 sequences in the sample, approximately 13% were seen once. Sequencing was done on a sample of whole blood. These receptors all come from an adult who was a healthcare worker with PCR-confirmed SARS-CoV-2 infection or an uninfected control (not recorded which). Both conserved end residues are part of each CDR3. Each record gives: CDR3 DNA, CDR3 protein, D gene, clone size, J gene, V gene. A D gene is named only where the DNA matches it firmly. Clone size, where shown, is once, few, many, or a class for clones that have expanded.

CDR3nt: TGTGCCAGTAGTATTTGGTATGGAACTGAAGCTTTCTTT
CDR3aa: CASSIWYGTEAFF
d_gene: .
abundance: many
j_gene: TRBJ1-1
v_gene: TRBV19

CDR3nt: TGCAGCGTTGCATTGGTGTCAAACACTGAAGCTTTCTTT
CDR3aa: CSVALVSNTEAFF
d_gene: .
abundance: few
j_gene: TRBJ1-1
v_gene: TRBV29-1

CDR3nt: TGTGCCAGCAGTTATCGGGACAGGGGTCCTGACCAGCCCCAGCATTTT
CDR3aa: CASSYRDRGPDQPQHF
d_gene: TRBD1
abundance: .
j_gene: TRBJ1-5
v_gene: TRBV28

CDR3nt: TGCAGTGCTCCGTACCAAGAGACCCAGTACTTC
CDR3aa: CSAPYQETQYF
d_gene: .
abundance: few
j_gene: TRBJ2-5
v_gene: TRBV20-1

CDR3nt: TGTGCCACCAGTGGCCCGCGCGAGGAAGCTAACTATGGCTACACCTTC
CDR3aa: CATSGPREEANYGYTF
d_gene: .
abundance: many
j_gene: TRBJ1-2
v_gene: TRBV24-1

CDR3nt: TGCAGCGTTGCCCCCAGAATTCCGGGACAGGGTTTTATCTACGAGCAGTACTTC
CDR3aa: CSVAPRIPGQGFIYEQYF
d_gene: TRBD1
abundance: .
j_gene: TRBJ2-7
v_gene: TRBV29-1

CDR3nt: TGTGCCAGCAGTTGGACAGGGGGGATTCTAGGCACTGAAGCTTTCTTT
CDR3aa: CASSWTGGILGTEAFF
d_gene: TRBD1
abundance: .
j_gene: TRBJ1-1
v_gene: TRBV28

CDR3nt: TGTGCCTGCCGAGGGGGACCGAACACCGGGGAGCTGTTTTTT
CDR3aa: CACRGGPNTGELFF
d_gene: .
abundance: .
j_gene: TRBJ2-2
v_gene: TRBV6-5

CDR3nt: TGTGCCAGCCTCCCGATCACAGGGGTTCAGCCCCAGCATTTT
CDR3aa: CASLPITGVQPQHF
d_gene: TRBD1
abundance: few
j_gene: TRBJ1-5
v_gene: TRBV28

CDR3nt: TGTGCCAGCACTTTCGACAGGGGTAGGGAGACCCAGTACTTC
CDR3aa: CASTFDRGRETQYF
d_gene: TRBD1
abundance: many
j_gene: TRBJ2-5
v_gene: TRBV12-3/TRBV12-4

CDR3nt: TGCAGCGTTGAAGATTCAAGGAGCACGAGGAATGAGCAGTTCTTC
CDR3aa: CSVEDSRSTRNEQFF
d_gene: .
abundance: few
j_gene: TRBJ2-1
v_gene: TRBV29-1

CDR3nt: TGCAGCGTTGTTGCCCCGCCGGGATGGGCTGAAGCTTTCTTT
CDR3aa: CSVVAPPGWAEAFF
d_gene: .
abundance: many
j_gene: TRBJ1-1
v_gene: TRBV29-1

CDR3nt: TGTGCCAGCAGTGACTCGTCAGGGGTGTTGGCCTACGAGCAGTACTTC
CDR3aa: CASSDSSGVLAYEQYF
d_gene: .
abundance: many
j_gene: TRBJ2-7
v_gene: TRBV6-4

CDR3nt: TGTGCCAGCAAGAGGTTGGGTCAGGGTGGGACTGAAGCTTTCTTT
CDR3aa: CASKRLGQGGTEAFF
d_gene: .
abundance: few
j_gene: TRBJ1-1
v_gene: TRBV7-9

CDR3nt: TGTGCCAGCAGCTTCCCCTCCCCGGGGGGGACCTACAATGAGCAGTTCTTC
CDR3aa: CASSFPSPGGTYNEQFF
d_gene: TRBD2
abundance: few
j_gene: TRBJ2-1
v_gene: TRBV7-8

CDR3nt: TGTGCCAGCAGCTACTGGGGAGATACGCAGTATTTT
CDR3aa: CASSYWGDTQYF
d_gene: .
abundance: few
j_gene: TRBJ2-3
v_gene: TRBV3-1

CDR3nt: TGCGCCAGCAGCCAGCAAAATACCGGACAGGGATGGACAGATACGCAGTATTTT
CDR3aa: CASSQQNTGQGWTDTQYF
d_gene: TRBD1
abundance: many
j_gene: TRBJ2-3
v_gene: TRBV4-3

CDR3nt: TGTGCCAGCAGCCCCCGGACAGGTGATAATTCACCCCTCCACTTT
CDR3aa: CASSPRTGDNSPLHF
d_gene: TRBD1
abundance: .
j_gene: TRBJ1-6
v_gene: TRBV5-4